A selection of T cell receptor beta chains follows, all from one sample in a study of T cell changes during pregnancy in multiple sclerosis. Profiled with immunoSEQ multiplex PCR; TCRdb holds only in-frame clones, not every one. The data show tens of thousands of clones, with around 93% seen just once and over 0.55% held by the top ten. Sequences were derived from CD4+ T cells from peripheral blood mononuclear cells, sampled in the third trimester of pregnancy. The receptors stem from a female donor with multiple sclerosis, enrolled in a pregnancy study. Both conserved end residues are part of each CDR3. D genes are given only for firm matches. Only part of the rows carry a size: once, few, many, or a class if the clone is expanded.

>TRBJ2-7|TRBD1|once|TRBV7-8
CASSLVRDSSNEQYF
TGTGCCAGCAGCTTAGTGAGGGACAGCTCAAACGAGCAGTACTTC
>TRBJ2-3|TRBD2|NA|TRBV6-5
CASTEPGGLDTQYF
TGTGCCAGCACCGAGCCGGGGGGGTTAGATACGCAGTATTTT
>TRBJ2-5|TRBD2|NA|TRBV7-2
CASTLTSGGVWETQYF
TGTGCCAGCACCCTAACTAGCGGGGGGGTCTGGGAGACCCAGTACTTC
>TRBJ1-1|NA|once|TRBV5-1
CASSLQGTEAFF
TGCGCCAGCAGCCTACAGGGCACTGAAGCTTTCTTT
>TRBJ2-5|NA|NA|TRBV11-3
CASSPVGAETQYF
TGTGCCAGCAGCCCAGTGGGCGCAGAGACCCAGTACTTC
>TRBJ2-1|NA|NA|TRBV10-2
CASSEYVGVGYNEQFF
TGCGCCAGCAGTGAGTATGTGGGAGTCGGGTACAATGAGCAGTTCTTC
>TRBJ1-1|NA|NA|TRBV18
CASSPVQGNTEAFF
TGTGCCAGCTCACCCGTACAGGGGAACACTGAAGCTTTCTTT
>TRBJ2-1|NA|NA|TRBV5-1
CASSLIALGEVIF
TGCGCCAGCAGCTTGATCGCGTTGGGGGAGGTTATCTTC
>TRBJ2-7|TRBD2|once|TRBV10-2
CASSPRSRGLAGGLYEQYF
TGCGCCAGCTCCCCCAGGAGCCGGGGGCTAGCGGGAGGACTCTACGAGCAGTACTTC
>TRBJ2-1|TRBD2|NA|TRBV7-6
CASSLWTSGGSYNEQFF
TGTGCCAGCAGCTTATGGACTAGCGGGGGGTCCTACAATGAGCAGTTCTTC
>TRBJ1-2|TRBD1|NA|TRBV28
CATTTGGYYGYTF
TGTGCCACTACGACAGGGGGTTACTATGGCTACACCTTC
>TRBJ1-1|TRBD1|NA|TRBV2
CLNSPTGVTEAFF
TGTTTAAATAGCCCCACAGGGGTCACTGAAGCTTTCTTT
>TRBJ2-5|NA|NA|TRBV5-1
CASSLGRAEKETQYF
TGCGCCAGCAGCTTAGGGCGGGCCGAGAAAGAGACCCAGTACTTC
>TRBJ2-4|NA|once|TRBV29-1
CSVREALAKNIQYF
TGCAGCGTTCGGGAAGCACTAGCCAAAAACATTCAGTACTTC
>TRBJ2-7|NA|NA|TRBV19
CASSAGGRRSSYEQYF
TGTGCCAGTAGTGCTGGGGGGAGGAGGAGCTCCTACGAGCAGTACTTC
>TRBJ1-1|NA|NA|TRBV6-5
CASSYVDRGGAEAFF
TGTGCCAGCAGTTACGTCGACAGAGGGGGGGCTGAAGCTTTCTTT
>TRBJ2-5|NA|medium-sized|TRBV6-1
CASSEGSGLRETQYF
TGTGCCAGCAGTGAAGGATCAGGGCTCCGGGAGACCCAGTACTTC
>TRBJ2-1|TRBD2|once|TRBV6-5
CASGSTSGGSSEQFF
TGTGCCAGCGGGTCGACTAGCGGGGGGTCTAGTGAGCAGTTCTTC
>TRBJ2-3|NA|NA|TRBV27
CASSFTPTDTQYF
TGTGCCAGCAGTTTTACTCCCACAGATACGCAGTATTTT
>TRBJ1-6|NA|NA|TRBV7-2
CASSLESGIYNSPLHF
TGTGCCAGCAGCTTAGAGTCAGGGATCTATAATTCACCCCTCCACTTT
>TRBJ1-2|TRBD1|NA|TRBV7-2
CASSLGGTAYGYTF
TGTGCCAGCAGCTTAGGTGGGACAGCCTATGGCTACACCTTC
>TRBJ1-3|NA|NA|TRBV5-5
CASSLIGGVGGNTIYF
TGTGCCAGCAGCTTGATTGGGGGCGTCGGTGGAAACACCATATATTTT
>TRBJ1-1|TRBD1|few|TRBV2
CASSDRGFAEAFF
TGTGCCAGCAGCGACAGGGGGTTCGCTGAAGCTTTCTTT
>TRBJ2-1|NA|once|TRBV4-2
CASSQETVNEQFF
TGTGCCAGCAGCCAAGAAACGGTAAATGAGCAGTTCTTC
>TRBJ1-2|NA|NA|TRBV6-7
CASTNGSNYGYTF
TGTGCCAGCACCAACGGGTCCAACTATGGCTACACCTTC
>TRBJ1-1|NA|NA|TRBV6-5
CASSPGRTGRTEAFF
TGTGCCAGCAGTCCCGGAAGGACCGGGAGGACTGAAGCTTTCTTT
>TRBJ1-4|NA|NA|TRBV9
CASSGIKDRHNEKLFF
TGTGCCAGCAGCGGGATCAAAGACAGGCATAATGAAAAACTGTTTTTT
>TRBJ2-1|TRBD2|NA|TRBV5-4
CASSLAGRVNEQFF
TGTGCCAGCAGTCTAGCGGGACGGGTCAATGAGCAGTTCTTC
>TRBJ2-2|NA|NA|TRBV6-4
CASSVQPTAGSGELFF
TGTGCCAGCAGTGTGCAGCCAACCGCCGGGTCCGGGGAGCTGTTTTTT
>TRBJ2-1|TRBD1|NA|TRBV27
CASSLFGTGGYEQFF
TGTGCCAGCAGTCTCTTCGGGACAGGGGGTTATGAGCAGTTCTTC
>TRBJ1-2|NA|once|TRBV7-9
CASSSDTLGYTF
TGTGCCAGCAGCTCAGACACCCTAGGCTACACCTTC
>TRBJ1-2|NA|once|TRBV7-9
CASSFTSGGQNYGYTF
TGTGCCAGCAGCTTCACCTCCGGAGGACAGAACTATGGCTACACCTTC
>TRBJ2-1|NA|NA|TRBV7-8
CASSIIFTGSSYNEQFF
TGTGCCAGCAGCATAATTTTTACAGGGAGCTCCTACAATGAGCAGTTCTTC
>TRBJ2-1|TRBD2|NA|TRBV6-4
CASSDVAGGPIEQFF
TGTGCCAGCAGTGACGTGGCGGGAGGGCCTATTGAGCAGTTCTTC
>TRBJ1-1|NA|NA|TRBV7-9
CAGGANTEAFF
TGTGCGGGGGGGGCGAACACTGAAGCTTTCTTT
>TRBJ2-2|NA|NA|TRBV18
CASSRTTAEANTGELFF
TGTGCCAGCTCACGCACGACAGCTGAGGCGAACACCGGGGAGCTGTTTTTT
>TRBJ1-5|NA|NA|TRBV15
CATSRDLIGEEPQHF
TGTGCCACCAGCAGAGATCTAATAGGAGAAGAGCCCCAGCATTTT
>TRBJ2-2|TRBD1|NA|TRBV11-3
CASSLQGADTGELFF
TGTGCCAGCAGCTTACAGGGGGCGGACACCGGGGAGCTGTTTTTT
>TRBJ2-7|TRBD1|NA|TRBV5-4
CASSPRQGASGEQYF
TGTGCCAGCAGCCCGAGACAGGGGGCTAGTGGGGAGCAGTACTTC
>TRBJ2-5|TRBD2|NA|TRBV15
CATSSGTSGGRETQYF
TGTGCCACCAGCAGCGGGACTAGCGGGGGGAGGGAGACCCAGTACTTC
>TRBJ2-2|TRBD2|NA|TRBV5-4
CASTAPGLAGGRPGELFF
TGTGCCAGCACCGCCCCGGGGCTAGCGGGGGGTAGGCCCGGGGAGCTGTTTTTT
>TRBJ2-3|TRBD1|NA|TRBV9
CASSDRGFTDTQYF
TGTGCCAGCAGTGACAGGGGATTCACAGATACGCAGTATTTT
>TRBJ1-3|NA|NA|TRBV23-1
CARSLPSKPQGFSGNTIYF
TGCGCCAGGTCCCTTCCCTCCAAGCCCCAGGGTTTCTCTGGAAACACCATATATTTT
>TRBJ2-3|NA|NA|TRBV2
CASKRDTDTQYF
TGTGCCAGCAAACGGGACACAGATACGCAGTATTTT
>TRBJ2-7|NA|NA|TRBV18
CASSPPGGYEQYF
TGTGCCAGCTCACCTCCCGGAGGGTACGAGCAGTACTTC
>TRBJ1-5|NA|NA|TRBV7-9
CASSFTSNQPQHF
TGTGCCAGCAGCTTTACAAGCAATCAGCCCCAGCATTTT
>TRBJ2-3|TRBD1|NA|TRBV5-1
CASTSGGHYTDTQYF
TGCGCCAGCACCTCAGGGGGACACTACACAGATACGCAGTATTTT
>TRBJ2-2|NA|NA|TRBV9
CASSASGVNGELFF
TGTGCCAGCAGCGCATCAGGGGTGAACGGGGAGCTGTTTTTT
>TRBJ1-5|NA|NA|TRBV7-2
CASSLGSGVGNQPQHF
TGTGCCAGCAGCTTAGGATCAGGGGTTGGCAATCAGCCCCAGCATTTT
>TRBJ1-2|NA|NA|TRBV21-1
CASSSEGQGVRLRGYTF
TGTGCCAGCAGCTCAGAGGGGCAGGGGGTGAGATTGAGGGGCTACACCTTC
>TRBJ2-1|TRBD2|NA|TRBV27
CASSLRTLGAGGRGNEQFF
TGTGCCAGCAGTTTACGGACCCTGGGCGCGGGGGGGCGGGGGAATGAGCAGTTCTTC
>TRBJ1-5|TRBD1|NA|TRBV10-3
CAAGDSGGLNQPQHF
TGTGCCGCAGGGGATTCAGGGGGCTTAAATCAGCCCCAGCATTTT